The 24 T cell receptor beta chains reported below all come from one sample, sequenced in a study of blood T cell repertoires in COVID-19. Some clones are missing from TCRdb's copy, which holds only in-frame ones; the method was immunoSEQ multiplex PCR. Seen here are more than 150,000 clones, around 84% observed once, and the top ten hold 5.5% to 7%. Sample: peripheral blood. These receptors were collected from a man aged 50 or older with active or convalescent COVID-19.

The table lists this clone with a count of one. V usage is TRBV5-4 and J usage is TRBJ1-2; D might be TRBD1 (6 bases). The V end was cut by 4 bases, the J end by 4 bases, with 20 bases between. Per the germline V gene, CDR1 is SGHNT and CDR2 is YYREEE (reference sequence). The CDR3 loop spans 16 amino acids. The CDR3 is CASSPGRDIISYGYTF. The CDR3 DNA sequence: TGTGCCAGCAGCCCGGGCCGGGACATCATTTCCTATGGCTACACCTTC. The complete variable domain, with remaining parts taken from reference TRBV5-4 and TRBJ1-2, reads ETGVTQSPTHLIKTRGQQVTLRCSSQSGHNTVSWYQQALGQGPQFIFQYYREEENGRGNFPPRFSGLQFPNYSSELNVNALELDDSALYLCASSPGRDIISYGYTFGSGTRLTVV.

The CDR3 loop is CASSESGRGSEKLFF. The CDR3 DNA sequence: TGTGCCAGCAGTGAATCTGGCAGGGGAAGTGAAAAACTGTTTTTT. The gene calls are TRBV25-1 and TRBJ1-4; maybe TRBD1 (6 bases). The CDR3 is 15 residues long. CDR1 is MGHDK and CDR2 is SYGVNS in the germline V gene. The V and J ends lost 1 base and 7 bases respectively, with 13 bases between them.

The chain is built from TRBV6-2 or TRBV6-3 and TRBJ2-1, with D tentatively TRBD2 (5 bases). From germline, CDR1 is MNHEY and CDR2 SVGEGT. There are 13 residues in the CDR3. V lost 5 bases and J 8 bases, leaving 13 bases between the germline ends. CDR3 residues: CASSLHPGDEQFF. DNA for the CDR3: TGTGCCAGCAGTCTCCACCCCGGGGATGAGCAGTTCTTC.

The chain joins TRBV7-2 to TRBJ2-6, with D perhaps matching TRBD2 (6 bases). Trimming left V 2 bases short and J 1 base short, with 9 bases between. Germline loops: CDR1 SGHTA, CDR2 FQGNSA. This CDR3 has 16 amino acids. CDR3 bases: TGTGCCAGCAGCTTAAGCGGGTTTTCTGGGGCCAACGTCCTGACTTTC. Its protein product is CASSLSGFSGANVLTF.

The chain has TRBV5-5 and TRBJ1-1; maybe TRBD1 (5 bases). The germline gives CDR1 SGHKS, CDR2 YYEKEE (reference sequence). The CDR3 extends over 15 amino acids. The V gene lost 4 bases and the J gene lost 1 base, with 14 bases spanning the gap. Here the CDR3 DNA reads TGTGCCAGCAGCGCAACGGGACTCCCGAACACTGAAGCTTTCTTT. Translating gives CASSATGLPNTEAFF.

This chain links TRBV18 with TRBJ1-6; D unresolved. Between the trimmed V and J ends, which lost 3 bases and 5 bases, there was a span of 5 bases. The V gene's germline CDR1 is KGHSH and CDR2 LQKENI. The CDR3 length is 13 residues. For the CDR3, the DNA is TGTGCCAGCTCACCCCCGGATAATTCACCCCTCCACTTT. Translating it yields CASSPPDNSPLHF. The variable domain in full, with the rest retrieved from reference TRBV18 and TRBJ1-6, is NAGVMQNPRHLVRRRGQEARLRCSPMKGHSHVYWYRQLPEEGLKFMVYLQKENIIDESGMPKERFSAEFPKEGPSILRIQQVVRGDSAAYFCASSPPDNSPLHFGNGTRLTVT.

The chain carries TRBV6-2 or TRBV6-3 and TRBJ2-1, with 11 positions matching TRBD1. CDR1 MNHEY and CDR2 SVGEGT come from the germline V gene. The V gene end was trimmed by 6 bases and the J gene end by 1 base; junction bases not matched to a gene: 8. CDR3 length equals 17 residues. The DNA of the CDR3 is TGTGCCAGCAGCGGTGGCGGGACAGGGGGGTCCTACAATGAGCAGTTCTTC. It is translated as CASSGGGTGGSYNEQFF.

As concerns this clone: One junction end disagrees with the germline gene, perhaps due to a read error. The gene calls are TRBV7-7 and TRBJ2-2; 10 nucleotides agree with TRBD1. There are 14 residues in the CDR3. Looked up from germline, CDR1 is SSHAT and CDR2 is FNYEAQ (reference sequence). The CDR3: CASSRDRGSGELFF. DNA of the CDR3: TGTGCTAGCAGCCGGGACAGGGGTTCGGGGGAGCTGTTTTTT.

The chain recombines TRBV4-3 with TRBJ1-1; TRBD1 is a possible D gene (5 bases). The V gene lost 0 bases and the J gene lost 2 bases, with 16 bases spanning the gap. CDR1 and CDR2 from the germline V gene are LGHNA and YSLEER. This CDR3 has 17 amino acids. In nucleotides, the CDR3 is TGCGCCAGCAGCCAAGATTGGGGACGGGGGGGTAACACTGAAGCTTTCTTT. Amino acids: CASSQDWGRGGNTEAFF.

J is TRBJ1-2 and V is TRBV6-1, with D uncertain. The CDR3 length is 12 residues. CDR1 is MNHNS, CDR2 SASEGT, per germline. V was trimmed by 3 bases and J by 6 bases, leaving 8 bases between them. CDR3 residues: CASSDSGNGYTF. Written as DNA, the CDR3 is TGTGCCAGCAGTGATTCGGGGAATGGCTACACCTTC.

The chain combines TRBV4-3 with TRBJ2-1; D is perhaps TRBD2 (6 bases). V was trimmed by 2 bases and J by 14 bases, leaving 25 bases between them. This CDR3 region has 16 residues. Germline V gene lookup returns CDR1 LGHNA and CDR2 YSLEER. The CDR3 spells CASSQSMRGGVSRKFF. The CDR3 DNA reads as TGCGCCAGCAGCCAATCGATGAGGGGCGGGGTCAGCCGGAAGTTCTTC.

The chain couples TRBV5-1 to TRBJ1-1, with TRBD1 identical over 9 bases. The CDR3 spans 14 residues. Germline CDR1 SGHRS, CDR2 YFSETQ. The junction had 8 bases not matched to a gene; V was cut back by 4 bases and J by 7 bases. The CDR3 sequence: CASSHDRGWNEAFF. In nucleotides, the CDR3 is TGCGCCAGCAGCCACGACAGGGGGTGGAATGAAGCTTTCTTT.

This chain uses TRBV11-2 with TRBJ1-1, with D unclear. V lost 5 bases, J lost 4 bases, and 14 bases lay in between. CDR1 is SGHAT and CDR2 is FQNNGV in the germline V gene. The CDR3 contains 14 residues. DNA of the CDR3: TGTGCCAGCAGCCGCTCTTACCCGGGCACTGAAGCTTTCTTT. Amino acid sequence: CASSRSYPGTEAFF.

The chain recombines TRBV6-1 with TRBJ2-1; a weak D match, TRBD2 (7 bases). The germline CDR1 and CDR2 sequences are MNHNS and SASEGT. There are 16 residues in the CDR3. Trimming removed 2 bases at V and 7 bases at J, with 18 bases between. The CDR3, as DNA: TGTGCCAGCAGTGAATTGGTGGGGGGGCCAGTGAATGAGCAGTTCTTC. Amino acid sequence: CASSELVGGPVNEQFF.

This clone was counted a single time. The rearrangement links TRBV11-2 to TRBJ2-2, with unresolved D. The CDR3 covers 13 residues. Between the trimmed V and J ends, which lost 6 bases and 4 bases, there was a span of 9 bases. Germline V CDR1 and CDR2: SGHAT, FQNNGV. The CDR3 DNA reads as TGTGCCAGCAGTAGCCGACCCACCGGGGAGCTGTTTTTT. It is translated as CASSSRPTGELFF.

The chain couples TRBV19 to TRBJ1-4; D is perhaps TRBD1 (6 bases). V was pared by 7 bases and J by 6 bases, with 18 bases between. Germline CDR1 LNHDA, CDR2 SQIVND (reference sequence). CDR3 length: 15 amino acids. In DNA, the CDR3 is TGTGCCAGTATGGACCCTGGGGGGGCACATGAAAAACTGTTTTTT. It is translated as CASMDPGGAHEKLFF.

The rearrangement uses TRBV2 and TRBJ2-1; maybe TRBD1 (6 bases). V dropped 4 bases and J dropped 0 bases, with 10 bases sitting between them. Germline lookup yields CDR1 SNHLY and CDR2 FYNNEI. This CDR3 has 15 residues. Written as DNA, the CDR3 is TGTGCCAGCAGTGCTAGGGGGAGCTCCTACAATGAGCAGTTCTTC. It codes for CASSARGSSYNEQFF.

The chain carries TRBV11-1 and TRBJ2-7; D is ambiguous. V was clipped by 1 base and J by 3 bases, with 13 bases between them. The CDR3 is made up of 15 amino acids. CDR1 SGHAT and CDR2 FQDESV come from the germline V gene (reference sequence). The CDR3 reads CASSLGPGVGYEQYF. The CDR3 DNA reads as TGTGCCAGCAGCTTAGGACCGGGTGTAGGCTACGAGCAGTACTTC.

This chain links TRBV9 with TRBJ1-1; D perhaps matches TRBD1 (6 bases). CDR1 and CDR2 (germline): SGDLS, YYNGEE. V was trimmed by 5 bases and J by 4 bases, leaving 12 bases between them. This CDR3 is built from 13 residues. The CDR3 sequence: CASSRQGFTEAFF. The CDR3 DNA reads TGTGCCAGCAGTCGGCAGGGGTTCACTGAAGCTTTCTTT.

This chain links TRBV27 with TRBJ1-2; the match to TRBD1 covers 7 bases. Germline loops: CDR1 MNHEY, CDR2 SMNVEV (reference sequence). Trimming at V came to 3 bases and at J to 1 base, leaving 14 bases not matched to a gene. The CDR3 length is 18 residues. The CDR3: CASSFSTGRGPHNYGYTF. DNA for the CDR3: TGTGCCAGCAGTTTTTCCACGGGAAGGGGGCCCCATAACTATGGCTACACCTTC.

This chain uses TRBV2 with TRBJ2-3; possibly TRBD2 for D (5 bases). Trimming took 2 bases from V and 0 from J, leaving 12 bases between them. CDR1 and CDR2 (germline): SNHLY, FYNNEI. This CDR3 has 16 residues. DNA for the CDR3: TGTGCCAGCAGTGAACCGGGGTTACTTAGCACAGATACGCAGTATTTT. Protein product: CASSEPGLLSTDTQYF.

The V call is TRBV5-1, the J call TRBJ2-7, with TRBD1 as a possible D gene (5 bases). CDR1 is SGHRS and CDR2 is YFSETQ in the germline V gene. Trimming removed 5 bases at V and 3 bases at J, with 6 bases between. The CDR3 has 11 amino acids. The CDR3 reads CASRGVYEQYF. CDR3 nucleotides: TGCGCCAGCAGAGGGGTCTACGAGCAGTACTTC.

Only one count was recorded for this clone. This chain connects TRBV27 to TRBJ2-7; D is possibly TRBD2 (5 bases). This CDR3 is built from 15 residues. Trimming shortened V by 4 bases and J by 3 bases, and 16 bases separated the two germline ends. Germline V gives CDR1 MNHEY, CDR2 SMNVEV (reference sequence). The CDR3 loop reads CASSYISGTFYEQYF. For the CDR3, the DNA is TGTGCCAGCAGTTATATCAGCGGAACATTCTACGAGCAGTACTTC.

This clone was seen a handful of times. This chain connects TRBV4-1 to TRBJ2-7; 7 nucleotides match TRBD2. The CDR3 covers 15 residues. Per the germline V gene, CDR1 is MGHRA and CDR2 is YSYEKL. Trimming cost V 0 bases and J 2 bases; bases outside gene matches: 4. CDR3 sequence (DNA): TGCGCCAGCAGCCAAGATGGGGGGGGAACCTACGAGCAGTACTTC. Translation gives CASSQDGGGTYEQYF.